What follows describes a single T cell receptor (beta chain). These data originate in a study of shared clonotypes between healthy human individuals. Researchers reported that CD8 memory united CD45RO+ cells with CCR7-negative CD45RA+ TemRA cells. Sequencing was performed with immunoSEQ multiplex PCR; in TCRdb, only in-frame clones are kept and a portion is missing. This table holds 550,000 to 800,000 clones, less than 95% found once. Material for sequencing was memory CD8+ T cells from PBMCs. The subset denotes: CD45RO+ cells pooled with CCR7-negative TemRA cells. This sequence originates from a man aged 18 to 30 in good health. Some clones in this sample may be carry-over from other donors' samples.

DNA of the CDR3: TGCAGTGCCTTAAATCAGCCCCAGCATTTT. It encodes CSALNQPQHF. The gene calls are TRBV20-1 and TRBJ1-5; D not resolved. The V end was cut by 6 bases, the J end by 4 bases, with 4 bases between. The CDR3 length is 10 residues. Germline lookup yields CDR1 DFQATT and CDR2 SNEGSKA (reference sequence).